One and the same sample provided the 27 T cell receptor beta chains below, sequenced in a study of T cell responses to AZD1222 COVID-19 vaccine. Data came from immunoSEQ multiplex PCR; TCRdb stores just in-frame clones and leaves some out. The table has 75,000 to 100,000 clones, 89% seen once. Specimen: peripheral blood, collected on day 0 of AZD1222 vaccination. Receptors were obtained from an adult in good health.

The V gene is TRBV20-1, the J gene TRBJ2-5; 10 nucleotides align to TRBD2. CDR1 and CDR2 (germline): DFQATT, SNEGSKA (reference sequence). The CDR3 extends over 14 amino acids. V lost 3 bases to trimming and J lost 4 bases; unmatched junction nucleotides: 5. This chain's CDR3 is CSASELAGSETQYF. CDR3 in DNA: TGCAGTGCTAGTGAACTAGCGGGGTCAGAGACCCAGTACTTC.

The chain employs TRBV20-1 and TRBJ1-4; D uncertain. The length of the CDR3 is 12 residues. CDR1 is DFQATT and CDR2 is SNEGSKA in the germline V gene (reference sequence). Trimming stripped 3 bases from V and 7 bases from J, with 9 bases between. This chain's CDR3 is CSASTSSEKLFF. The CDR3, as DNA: TGCAGTGCTAGTACTTCCAGTGAAAAACTGTTTTTT.

DNA for the CDR3: TGTGCCAGCAGCCATGCGGGTTATCTGACCACCCACACTGAAGCTTTCTTT. This translates into CASSHAGYLTTHTEAFF. This chain uses TRBV14 with TRBJ1-1; D is undetermined. The CDR3 spans 17 residues. Germline-derived CDR1 and CDR2 are SGHDN and FVKESK. The germline V and J ends were trimmed by 3 bases and 3 bases, with 20 bases remaining between them.

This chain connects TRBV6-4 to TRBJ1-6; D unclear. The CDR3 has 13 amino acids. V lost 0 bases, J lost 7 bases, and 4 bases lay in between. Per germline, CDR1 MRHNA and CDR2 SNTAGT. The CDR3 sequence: CASSDSDNSPLHF. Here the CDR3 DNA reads TGTGCCAGCAGTGACTCGGACAATTCACCCCTCCACTTT.

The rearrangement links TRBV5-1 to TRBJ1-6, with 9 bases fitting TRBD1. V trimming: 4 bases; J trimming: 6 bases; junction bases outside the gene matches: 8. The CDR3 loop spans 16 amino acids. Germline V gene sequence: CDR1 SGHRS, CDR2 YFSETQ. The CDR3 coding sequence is TGCGCCAGCAGCCACAGGGGGCAATTTTCTAATTCACCCCTCCACTTT. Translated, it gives CASSHRGQFSNSPLHF. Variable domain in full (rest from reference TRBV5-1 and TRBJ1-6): KAGVTQTPRYLIKTRGQQVTLSCSPISGHRSVSWYQQTPGQGLQFLFEYFSETQRNKGNFPGRFSGRQFSNSRSEMNVSTLELGDSALYLCASSHRGQFSNSPLHFGNGTRLTVT.

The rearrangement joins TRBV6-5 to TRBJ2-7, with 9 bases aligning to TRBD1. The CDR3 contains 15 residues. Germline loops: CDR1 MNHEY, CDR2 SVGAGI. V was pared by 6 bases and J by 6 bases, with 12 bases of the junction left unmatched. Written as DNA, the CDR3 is TGTGCCAGCAGAACCCGGGACAGGGCAGCGGCCGAGCAGTACTTC. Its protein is CASRTRDRAAAEQYF.

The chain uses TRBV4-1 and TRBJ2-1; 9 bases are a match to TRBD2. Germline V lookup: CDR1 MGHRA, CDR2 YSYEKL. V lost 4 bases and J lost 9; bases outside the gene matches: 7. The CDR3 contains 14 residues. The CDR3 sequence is CASSPLGTSSEQFF. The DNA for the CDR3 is TGCGCCAGCAGCCCCCTTGGGACTAGCTCTGAGCAGTTCTTC.

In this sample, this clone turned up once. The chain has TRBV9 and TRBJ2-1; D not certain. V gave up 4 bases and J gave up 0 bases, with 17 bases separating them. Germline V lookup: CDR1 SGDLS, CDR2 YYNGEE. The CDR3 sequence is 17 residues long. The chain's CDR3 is CASSPGWGKSSYNEQFF. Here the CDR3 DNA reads TGTGCCAGCAGCCCCGGCTGGGGTAAGAGCTCCTACAATGAGCAGTTCTTC.

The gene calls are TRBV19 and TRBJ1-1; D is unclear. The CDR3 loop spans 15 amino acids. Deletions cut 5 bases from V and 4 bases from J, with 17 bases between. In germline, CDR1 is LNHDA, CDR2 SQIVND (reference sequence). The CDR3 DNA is TGTGCCAGTAGTCCCCCTTTTCGGGCGGGCACTGAAGCTTTCTTT. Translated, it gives CASSPPFRAGTEAFF.

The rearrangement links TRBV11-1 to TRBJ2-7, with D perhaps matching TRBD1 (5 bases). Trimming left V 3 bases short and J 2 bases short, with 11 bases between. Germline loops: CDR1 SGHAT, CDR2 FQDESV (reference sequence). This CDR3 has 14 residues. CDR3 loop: CASSFFGHPYEQYF. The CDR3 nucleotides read TGTGCCAGCAGCTTCTTCGGACATCCCTACGAGCAGTACTTC.

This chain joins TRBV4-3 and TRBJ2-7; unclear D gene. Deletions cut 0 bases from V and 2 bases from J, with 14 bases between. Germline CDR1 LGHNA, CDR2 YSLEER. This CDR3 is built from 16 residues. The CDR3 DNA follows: TGCGCCAGCAGCCAAGATATCACCTACAGTACCTACGAGCAGTACTTC. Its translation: CASSQDITYSTYEQYF.

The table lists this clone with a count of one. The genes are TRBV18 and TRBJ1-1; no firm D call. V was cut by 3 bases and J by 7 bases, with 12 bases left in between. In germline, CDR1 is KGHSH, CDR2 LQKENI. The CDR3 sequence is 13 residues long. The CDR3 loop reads CASSPPPGVEAFF. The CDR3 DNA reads TGTGCCAGCTCACCCCCGCCCGGGGTTGAAGCTTTCTTT.

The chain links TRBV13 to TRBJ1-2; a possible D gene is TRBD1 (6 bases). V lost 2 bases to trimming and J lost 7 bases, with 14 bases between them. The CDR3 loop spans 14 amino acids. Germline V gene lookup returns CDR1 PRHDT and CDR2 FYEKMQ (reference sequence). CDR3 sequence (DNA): TGTGCCAGCAGCTTATTCGGGGGGCTGCCTGGCTACACCTTC. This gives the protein CASSLFGGLPGYTF.

CDR3 protein: CASSPPGQGAHTIYF. CDR3 nucleotide sequence: TGTGCCAGCTCACCACCGGGACAGGGGGCACACACCATATATTTT. The V gene is TRBV18, the J gene TRBJ1-3, with 12 bases identical to TRBD1. Germline V gene data show CDR1 as KGHSH and CDR2 as LQKENI. This CDR3 region has 15 residues. V shed 0 bases, J shed 8 bases, and the junction held 2 bases outside the gene matches. The whole variable domain, filled in from reference TRBV18 and TRBJ1-3, reads NAGVMQNPRHLVRRRGQEARLRCSPMKGHSHVYWYRQLPEEGLKFMVYLQKENIIDESGMPKERFSAEFPKEGPSILRIQQVVRGDSAAYFCASSPPGQGAHTIYFGEGSWLTVV.

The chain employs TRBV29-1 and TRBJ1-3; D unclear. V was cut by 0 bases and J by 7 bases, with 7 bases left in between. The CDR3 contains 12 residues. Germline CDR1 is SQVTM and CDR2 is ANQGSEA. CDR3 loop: CSVEEGLNTIYF. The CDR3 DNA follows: TGCAGCGTTGAAGAGGGTTTGAACACCATATATTTT.

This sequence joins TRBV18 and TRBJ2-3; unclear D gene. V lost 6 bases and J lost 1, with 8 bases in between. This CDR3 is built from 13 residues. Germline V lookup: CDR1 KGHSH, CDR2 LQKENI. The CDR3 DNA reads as TGTGCCAGCTCCCCTTCGGGCACAGATACGCAGTATTTT. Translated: CASSPSGTDTQYF.

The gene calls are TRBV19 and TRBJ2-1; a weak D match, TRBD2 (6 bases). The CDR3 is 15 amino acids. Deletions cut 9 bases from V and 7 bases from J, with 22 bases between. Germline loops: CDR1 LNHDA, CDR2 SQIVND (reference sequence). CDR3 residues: CASSHPSGTPNEQFF. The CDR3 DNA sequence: TGTGCCAGCAGTCACCCCTCCGGGACTCCGAATGAGCAGTTCTTC.

The CDR3 reads CASSFLGGQETQYF. Written as DNA, the CDR3 is TGCGCCAGCAGTTTTCTGGGCGGTCAAGAGACCCAGTACTTC. V usage is TRBV5-1 and J usage is TRBJ2-5, with unresolved D. The CDR3 sequence is 14 residues long. V lost 5 bases and J lost 2, with 13 bases in between. The germline CDR1 and CDR2 sequences are SGHRS and YFSETQ.

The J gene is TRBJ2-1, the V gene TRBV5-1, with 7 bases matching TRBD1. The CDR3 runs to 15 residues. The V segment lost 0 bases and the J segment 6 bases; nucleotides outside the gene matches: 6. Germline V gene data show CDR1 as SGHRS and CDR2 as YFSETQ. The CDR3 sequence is CASSLALTGPNEQFF. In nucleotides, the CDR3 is TGCGCCAGCAGCTTGGCACTGACAGGGCCCAATGAGCAGTTCTTC.

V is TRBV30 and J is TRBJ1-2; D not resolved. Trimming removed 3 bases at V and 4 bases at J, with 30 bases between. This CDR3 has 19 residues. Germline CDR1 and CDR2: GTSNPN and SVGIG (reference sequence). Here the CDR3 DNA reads TGTGCCTGGAGCGTCCTTTGGCAGGCTCCTGATATAAACCTCTATGGCTACACCTTC. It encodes CAWSVLWQAPDINLYGYTF.

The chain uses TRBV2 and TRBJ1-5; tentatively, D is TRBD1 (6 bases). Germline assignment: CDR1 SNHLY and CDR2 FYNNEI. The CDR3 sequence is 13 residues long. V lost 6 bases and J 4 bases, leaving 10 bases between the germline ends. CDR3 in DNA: TGTGCCAGCAGCAGGGGTCGGAATCAGCCCCAGCATTTT. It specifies CASSRGRNQPQHF.

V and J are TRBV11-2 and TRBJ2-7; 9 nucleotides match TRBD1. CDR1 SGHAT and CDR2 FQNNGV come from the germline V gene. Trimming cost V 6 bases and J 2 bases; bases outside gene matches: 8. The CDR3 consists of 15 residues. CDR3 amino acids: CASSWGQGPAYEQYF. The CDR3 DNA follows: TGTGCCAGCAGTTGGGGACAGGGCCCTGCCTACGAGCAGTACTTC.

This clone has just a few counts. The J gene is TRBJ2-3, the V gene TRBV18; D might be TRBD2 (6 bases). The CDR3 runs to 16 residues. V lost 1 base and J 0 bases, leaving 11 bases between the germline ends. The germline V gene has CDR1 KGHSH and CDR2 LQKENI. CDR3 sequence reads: CASSPLLAASTDTQYF. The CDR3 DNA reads TGTGCCAGCTCACCACTGTTAGCGGCTAGCACAGATACGCAGTATTTT.

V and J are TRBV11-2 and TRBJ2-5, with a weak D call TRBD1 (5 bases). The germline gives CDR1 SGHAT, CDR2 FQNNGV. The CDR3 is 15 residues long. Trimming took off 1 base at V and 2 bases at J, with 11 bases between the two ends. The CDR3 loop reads CASSLVPRAQETQYF. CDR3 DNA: TGTGCCAGCAGCTTAGTGCCCAGGGCTCAAGAGACCCAGTACTTC.

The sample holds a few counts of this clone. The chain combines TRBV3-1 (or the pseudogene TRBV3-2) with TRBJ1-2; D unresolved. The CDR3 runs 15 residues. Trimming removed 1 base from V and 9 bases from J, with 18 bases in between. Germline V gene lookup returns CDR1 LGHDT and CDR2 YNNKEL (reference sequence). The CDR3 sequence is CASSQADGDRPRYTF. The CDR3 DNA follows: TGTGCCAGCAGCCAAGCCGACGGTGATCGGCCTCGCTACACCTTC.

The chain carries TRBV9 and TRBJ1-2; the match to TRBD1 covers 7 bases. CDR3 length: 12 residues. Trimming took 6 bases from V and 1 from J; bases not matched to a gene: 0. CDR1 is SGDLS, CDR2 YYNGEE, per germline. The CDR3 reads CASNRGNYGYTF. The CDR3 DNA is TGTGCCAGCAACAGGGGTAACTATGGCTACACCTTC.

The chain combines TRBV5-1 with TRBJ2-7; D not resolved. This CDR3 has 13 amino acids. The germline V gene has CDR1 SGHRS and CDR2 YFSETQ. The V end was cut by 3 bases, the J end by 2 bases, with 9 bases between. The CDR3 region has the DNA TGCGCCAGCAGCTACTCGGTGGCCTACGAGCAGTACTTC. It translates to CASSYSVAYEQYF. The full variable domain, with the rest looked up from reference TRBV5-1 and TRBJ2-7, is KAGVTQTPRYLIKTRGQQVTLSCSPISGHRSVSWYQQTPGQGLQFLFEYFSETQRNKGNFPGRFSGRQFSNSRSEMNVSTLELGDSALYLCASSYSVAYEQYFGPGTRLTVT.